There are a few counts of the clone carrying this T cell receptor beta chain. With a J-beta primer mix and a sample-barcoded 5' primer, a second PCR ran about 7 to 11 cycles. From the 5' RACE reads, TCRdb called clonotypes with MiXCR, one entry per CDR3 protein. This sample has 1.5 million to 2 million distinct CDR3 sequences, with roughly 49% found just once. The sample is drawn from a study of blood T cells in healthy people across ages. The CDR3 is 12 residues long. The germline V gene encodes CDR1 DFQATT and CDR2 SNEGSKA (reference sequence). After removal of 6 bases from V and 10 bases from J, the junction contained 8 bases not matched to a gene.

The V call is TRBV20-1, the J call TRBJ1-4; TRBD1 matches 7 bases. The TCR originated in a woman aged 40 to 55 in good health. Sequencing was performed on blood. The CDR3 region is CSAGRDSRKLFF. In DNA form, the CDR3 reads TGCAGTGCCGGCCGGGACAGTAGAAAACTGTTTTTT.